What follows are 26 T cell receptor beta chains derived from one specimen sequenced in a study of PD-1 blockade in classical Hodgkin lymphoma (dated by TCRdb to about 2020). The time point label here, explained by the study, means: cycle 2 day 1 (C2D1) of nivolumab. Every trial patient had relapsed after autologous stem cell transplantation, and cohorts A, B and C differed in prior brentuximab vedotin exposure. Libraries were made using the immunoSEQ multiplex PCR assay. TCRdb holds this immuneACCESS table with in-frame rearrangements only. Some clones are missing; in checked studies, unresolved V genes explain under half, and the rest has no known cause. For this sample there are around 19,000 clones; around 73% appear just once. The ten biggest clones cover approximately 25% of the sample. Sequenced here: peripheral blood mononuclear cells (PBMCs), sampled before the second cycle of nivolumab. The receptor source for this set is a human donor with classical Hodgkin lymphoma.

V gene TRBV10-3 combines with J gene TRBJ2-1; 9 bases map to TRBD2. This CDR3 comprises 17 residues. Trimming cost V 3 bases and J 0 bases; bases outside gene matches: 6. The germline gives CDR1 ENHRY, CDR2 SYGVKD. The CDR3 nucleotides read TGTGCCATCAGTGATCCTAGCGGGATGAGCTCCTACAATGAGCAGTTCTTC. Protein product: CAISDPSGMSSYNEQFF.

CDR3 DNA: TGTGCCAGCAGCCAAGAATTTTCACGACAAACATTTCTGGCTTTCTTT. Its translation: CASSQEFSRQTFLAFF. This chain uses TRBV4-2 with TRBJ1-1; D remains ambiguous. V shed 0 bases and J shed 11 bases, with 22 bases lying between them. The CDR3 length is 16 residues. CDR1 and CDR2 from the germline V gene are LGHNA and YNFKEQ.

This clone has more than one count but fewer than ten. The V gene is TRBV5-5, the J gene TRBJ2-7, with TRBD1 matching 8 bases. Germline V CDR1 and CDR2: SGHKS, YYEKEE (reference sequence). Trimming cost V 4 bases and J 2 bases; bases outside gene matches: 2. The CDR3 is 13 amino acids. The CDR3 coding sequence is TGTGCCAGCAGCACGACAGGGGCCTACGAGCAGTACTTC. This codes for CASSTTGAYEQYF.

The V gene is TRBV10-3, the J gene TRBJ1-2; D gene unclear. Germline-derived CDR1 and CDR2 are ENHRY and SYGVKD. There are 16 residues in the CDR3. V dropped 2 bases and J dropped 6 bases, with 19 bases sitting between them. The CDR3 sequence: CAISEIRAPQEDGYTF. In DNA form, the CDR3 reads TGTGCCATCAGTGAGATTCGGGCGCCCCAGGAGGATGGCTACACCTTC.

The chain recombines TRBV6-5 with TRBJ2-7, with 7 bases that match TRBD2. The trim removed 7 bases at V and 1 base at J, leaving 7 bases unmatched. The CDR3 contains 14 residues. The germline V gene has CDR1 MNHEY and CDR2 SVGAGI. CDR3 residues: CASNAGTTSYEQYF. For the CDR3, the DNA is TGTGCCAGCAACGCCGGGACTACTTCCTACGAGCAGTACTTC.

In this sample, this clone turned up a few times. The CDR3 is CASSLSFNQGGTDTQYF. For the CDR3, the DNA is TGTGCCAGCAGTTTATCGTTTAACCAGGGTGGCACAGATACGCAGTATTTT. The genes are TRBV27 and TRBJ2-3; D is perhaps TRBD1 (5 bases). Trimming cost V 0 bases and J 1 base, with 14 bases left between them. Germline V gene lookup returns CDR1 MNHEY and CDR2 SMNVEV (reference sequence). CDR3 size: 17 residues.

The J gene is TRBJ2-7, the V gene TRBV29-1; 8 positions match TRBD2. This CDR3 is 13 amino acids long. In germline, CDR1 is SQVTM, CDR2 ANQGSEA. V lost 6 bases and J lost 6; bases outside the gene matches: 10. The CDR3 nucleotides are TGCAGCGTCCGAGCGGGAGTTGCGGGCGAGCAGTACTTC. Protein product: CSVRAGVAGEQYF.

The rearrangement uses TRBV10-3 and TRBJ2-5; either TRBD1 or TRBD2 may fit D (5 bases each). The CDR3 runs 12 residues. The ends were cut back, 8 bases at V and 4 bases at J, with 11 bases in the middle. From germline, CDR1 is ENHRY and CDR2 SYGVKD. CDR3 loop: CAIGGVGETQYF. CDR3 DNA sequence: TGTGCCATCGGGGGAGTGGGAGAGACCCAGTACTTC.

The rearrangement joins TRBV20-1 to TRBJ2-7, with a tentative D call TRBD2 (5 bases). The CDR3 runs 11 residues. V gave up 6 bases and J gave up 7 bases, with 13 bases separating them. Germline V gives CDR1 DFQATT, CDR2 SNEGSKA (reference sequence). The CDR3 DNA reads TGCAGTGCCCCCGGGATGGGTGAGCAGTACTTC. Its protein product is CSAPGMGEQYF.

The chain links TRBV28 to TRBJ2-3, with TRBD1 as a possible D gene (7 bases). The CDR3 extends over 15 amino acids. V was trimmed by 2 bases and J by 1 base, leaving 10 bases between them. Per the germline V gene, CDR1 is MDHEN and CDR2 is SYDVKM. CDR3 region: CASSLGGGGTDTQYF. Here the CDR3 DNA reads TGTGCCAGCAGTTTAGGAGGGGGCGGCACAGATACGCAGTATTTT.

The chain has TRBV7-9 and TRBJ2-7; 7 bases align to TRBD1. The germline gives CDR1 SEHNR, CDR2 FQNEAQ (reference sequence). The CDR3 is made up of 15 amino acids. V was pared by 5 bases and J by 3 bases, with 10 bases of the junction left unmatched. CDR3 DNA: TGTGCCAGCAGCCCCGACAGGGATTCCTACTACGAGCAGTACTTC. It yields the protein CASSPDRDSYYEQYF.

The count of this clone is one. The chain joins TRBV21-1 to TRBJ2-7; TRBD1 is the table's D call and was not checked against the DNA. TRBV21-1 is described as a pseudogene. CDR3 length: 12 residues. DNA for the CDR3: TGTGCCAGCAAGAAGACATTCTACGAGCAGTACTTC. This gives the protein CASKKTFYEQYF.

The genes are TRBV4-2 and TRBJ2-1, with 12 positions matching TRBD2. This CDR3 comprises 17 residues. Per germline, CDR1 LGHNA and CDR2 YNFKEQ. J was trimmed by 12 bases and V by 0 bases; bases with no gene match: 12. The CDR3 sequence: CASSQETSGSSISGQFF. Here the CDR3 DNA reads TGTGCCAGCAGCCAAGAGACTAGCGGGAGTAGTATATCCGGGCAGTTCTTC.

The V and J genes are TRBV5-1 and TRBJ2-1, with 8 nucleotides matching TRBD2. Germline CDR1 SGHRS, CDR2 YFSETQ. V was pared by 0 bases and J by 5 bases, with 10 bases of the junction left unmatched. The CDR3 totals 17 residues. CDR3 protein: CASSLVPSGGVHNEQFF. The CDR3 DNA reads as TGCGCCAGCAGCTTGGTACCTTCGGGGGGGGTACACAATGAGCAGTTCTTC.

V and J are TRBV18 and TRBJ2-5; D possibly matches TRBD1 or TRBD2 (5 bases each). The CDR3 runs to 15 residues. V lost 4 bases and J lost 2, with 14 bases in between. Germline assignment: CDR1 KGHSH and CDR2 LQKENI. CDR3 in DNA: TGTGCCAGCTCACGTACTTCCGGGACGCAAGAGACCCAGTACTTC. Amino acids: CASSRTSGTQETQYF.

The chain employs TRBV28 and TRBJ2-7; TRBD2 agrees at 7 bases. Germline V gene data show CDR1 as MDHEN and CDR2 as SYDVKM. The CDR3 consists of 13 residues. Trimming cost V 6 bases and J 3 bases; bases outside gene matches: 5. CDR3 nucleotide sequence: TGTGCCAGCAGGGGAGGGCCGGTCTACGAGCAGTACTTC. Translated, it gives CASRGGPVYEQYF.

The chain combines TRBV6-1 with TRBJ2-7; D gene uncertain. The CDR3 spans 14 residues. Germline-derived CDR1 and CDR2 are MNHNS and SASEGT. Trimming removed 7 bases from V and 0 bases from J, with 13 bases in between. CDR3 sequence reads: CASINPVASYEQYF. The CDR3 DNA sequence: TGTGCCAGCATCAACCCCGTTGCCTCCTACGAGCAGTACTTC.

The chain couples TRBV4-1 to TRBJ1-1; no firm D call. Germline CDR1 MGHRA, CDR2 YSYEKL. V lost 1 base to trimming and J lost 1 base, with 7 bases between them. The CDR3 contains 14 residues. CDR3 DNA sequence: TGCGCCAGCAGCCAAGGGAGCCAGAACACTGAAGCTTTCTTT. As protein: CASSQGSQNTEAFF.

The J gene is TRBJ2-7, the V gene TRBV6-5, with a possible D match to TRBD2 (6 bases). Germline-derived CDR1 and CDR2 are MNHEY and SVGAGI. This CDR3 has 15 residues. V lost 6 bases, J lost 2 bases, and 17 bases lay in between. Here the CDR3 reads CASRQRRDSPYEQYF. The CDR3, as DNA: TGTGCCAGCAGACAACGCCGGGACTCCCCCTACGAGCAGTACTTC.

In its sample, this clone was seen a few times. The DNA for the CDR3 is TGTGCCAGCAGCCCACCCCTACTAGCGGGAGGATCAGATACGCAGTATTTT. It yields the protein CASSPPLLAGGSDTQYF. The gene calls are TRBV4-2 and TRBJ2-3; 12 bases are shared with TRBD2. The CDR3 is made up of 17 amino acids. Trimming cost V 4 bases and J 4 bases; bases outside gene matches: 9. The germline V gene encodes CDR1 LGHNA and CDR2 YNFKEQ.

The gene calls are TRBV7-7 and TRBJ2-2; D remains unclear. CDR3 length: 13 residues. V lost 3 bases and J lost 5, with 7 bases in between. Germline V gene sequence: CDR1 SSHAT, CDR2 FNYEAQ (reference sequence). Here the CDR3 DNA reads TGTGCCAGCAGCTTCTTCCGGACCGGGGAGCTGTTTTTT. This gives the protein CASSFFRTGELFF. Drawing the rest from reference TRBV7-7 and TRBJ2-2, the complete variable domain is GAGVSQSPRYKVTKRGQDVTLRCDPISSHATLYWYQQALGQGPEFLTYFNYEAQPDKSGLPSDRFSAERPEGSISTLTIQRTEQRDSAMYRCASSFFRTGELFFGEGSRLTVL.

The chain is built from TRBV5-6 and TRBJ1-1; TRBD1 matches 7 bases. The germline V gene has CDR1 SGHDT and CDR2 YYEEEE. With V trimmed by 2 bases and J by 4 bases, 8 bases remained unmatched. The CDR3 totals 15 residues. This CDR3 reads CASSFPQGMGTEAFF. For the CDR3, the DNA is TGTGCCAGCAGCTTCCCACAGGGGATGGGCACTGAAGCTTTCTTT.

This clone was seen a single time. The chain couples TRBV5-6 to TRBJ2-7; 9 nucleotides match TRBD1. V was pared by 2 bases and J by 2 bases, with 2 bases of the junction left unmatched. This CDR3 region has 14 residues. Germline CDR1 is SGHDT and CDR2 is YYEEEE. CDR3 in DNA: TGTGCCAGCAGCTTAGGGACAGGGACCTACGAGCAGTACTTC. This gives the protein CASSLGTGTYEQYF.

The rearrangement joins TRBV5-1 to TRBJ2-7; D is possibly TRBD1 or TRBD2 (6 bases each). The CDR3 extends over 15 amino acids. The V end lost 0 bases, the J end lost 6 bases, and 16 bases lay between the germline ends. CDR1 is SGHRS, CDR2 YFSETQ, per germline. CDR3 region: CASSLAQGGQLEQYF. CDR3 in DNA: TGCGCCAGCAGCTTGGCCCAGGGAGGACAGCTCGAGCAGTACTTC.

The V gene is TRBV2, the J gene TRBJ2-1, with TRBD1 matching 7 bases. V gave up 3 bases and J gave up 2 bases; unmatched junction bases: 1. The CDR3 has 14 amino acids. The germline gives CDR1 SNHLY, CDR2 FYNNEI. The CDR3 protein is CASSDGQAYNEQFF. The CDR3 nucleotides read TGTGCCAGCAGTGACGGACAGGCCTACAATGAGCAGTTCTTC.

This clone was observed a handful of times. V usage is TRBV2 and J usage is TRBJ2-7; the match to TRBD1 covers 9 bases. The CDR3 has 14 amino acids. Germline values: CDR1 SNHLY, CDR2 FYNNEI. V lost 7 bases to trimming and J lost 5 bases; unmatched junction nucleotides: 9. CDR3 coding DNA: TGTGCCAGCACCCTTCGGGACAGGGTCAACGAGCAGTACTTC. Translating gives CASTLRDRVNEQYF.